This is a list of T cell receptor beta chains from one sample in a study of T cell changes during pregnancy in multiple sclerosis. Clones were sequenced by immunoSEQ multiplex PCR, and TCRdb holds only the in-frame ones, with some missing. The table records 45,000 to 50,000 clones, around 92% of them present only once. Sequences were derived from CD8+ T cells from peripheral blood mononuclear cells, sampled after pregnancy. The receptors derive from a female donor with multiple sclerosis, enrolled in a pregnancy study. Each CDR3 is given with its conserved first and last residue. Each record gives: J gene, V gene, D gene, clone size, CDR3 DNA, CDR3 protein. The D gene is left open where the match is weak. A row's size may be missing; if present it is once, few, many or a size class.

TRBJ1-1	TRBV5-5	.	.	TGTGCCAGCAGCTTGGATGGCTCTGAAGCTTTCTTT	CASSLDGSEAFF
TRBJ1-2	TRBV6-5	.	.	TGTGCCAGCAGTTACTCGGGAGTCGGGGGTACTGGCTACACCTTC	CASSYSGVGGTGYTF
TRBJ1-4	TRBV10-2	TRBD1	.	TGCGCCAGCAGTGAAGGGACAGGGGGATTCGGTGAAAAACTGTTTTTT	CASSEGTGGFGEKLFF
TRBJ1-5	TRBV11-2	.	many	TGTGCCAGCAGCCCGAGTGTGCCTCAGCCCCAGCATTTT	CASSPSVPQPQHF
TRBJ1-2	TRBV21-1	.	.	TGTGCCAGCAGCGACCAGGACAGGGTTGACATGGGCTACACCTTC	CASSDQDRVDMGYTF
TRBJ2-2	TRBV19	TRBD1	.	TGTGCCAGTCAGGGGGACGGGGAGCTGTTTTTT	CASQGDGELFF
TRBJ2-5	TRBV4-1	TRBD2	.	TGCGCCAGCAGCCAAGAATGGGCTAGCGGGGGGGTACTGGAAGAGACCCAGTACTTC	CASSQEWASGGVLEETQYF
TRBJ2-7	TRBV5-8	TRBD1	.	TGTGCCAGCAGCTTGGATGGACAGGGCTACGAGCAGTACTTC	CASSLDGQGYEQYF
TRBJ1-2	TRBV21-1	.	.	TGTGCCAGCAGCAAAGGCTTAAAGAGGGACAAGGAGGTCTATGGCTACACCTTC	CASSKGLKRDKEVYGYTF
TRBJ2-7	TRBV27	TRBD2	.	TGTGCCAGCAGTTTCCTGGGGACTATTTACGAGCAGTACTTC	CASSFLGTIYEQYF
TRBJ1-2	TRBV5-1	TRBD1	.	TGCGCCAGCAGCTCAAGACAGGGCGACGGCTACACCTTC	CASSSRQGDGYTF
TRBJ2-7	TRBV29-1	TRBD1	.	TGCAGCGTTGGACAGGGAAGCTCCTACGAGCAGTACTTC	CSVGQGSSYEQYF
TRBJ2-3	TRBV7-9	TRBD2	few	TGTGCCAGCAGCTTAGTCCGGGGACTAGCGGGAGCAGATACGCAGTATTTT	CASSLVRGLAGADTQYF
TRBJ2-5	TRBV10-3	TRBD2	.	TGTGCCATCAGAGGGACTAGCGGGACAGAGACCCAGTACTTC	CAIRGTSGTETQYF
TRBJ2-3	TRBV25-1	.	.	TGTGCCAGCAGCATTACAGGGCCCGGTACGCAGTATTTT	CASSITGPGTQYF
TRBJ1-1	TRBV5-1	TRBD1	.	TGCGCCAGCAGCCCGGACCCCGGGACAGGGGACCCTGAAGCTTTCTTT	CASSPDPGTGDPEAFF
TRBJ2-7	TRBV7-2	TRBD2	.	TGTGCCAGCAGCTTAGAAGCGGGAGGGCCTTACGAGCAGTACTTC	CASSLEAGGPYEQYF
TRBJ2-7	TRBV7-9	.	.	TGTGCCAGCAGCTTAGACTACGGCAGCTCCTACGAGCAGTACTTC	CASSLDYGSSYEQYF
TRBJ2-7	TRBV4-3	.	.	TGCGCCAGCAGCCAAGATATTGCGTTCAGGCAAACCTACGAGCAGTACTTC	CASSQDIAFRQTYEQYF
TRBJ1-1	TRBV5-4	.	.	TGTGCCAGCAGCTTGGCCGGGGACTACACTGAAGCTTTCTTT	CASSLAGDYTEAFF
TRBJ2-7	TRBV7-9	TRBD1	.	TGTGCCAGCAGCTCGACAGGGGGCGAGTACGAGCAGTACTTC	CASSSTGGEYEQYF
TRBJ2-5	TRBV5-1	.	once	TGCGCCAGCAGCTTCGGACAGACACAAGAGACCCAGTACTTC	CASSFGQTQETQYF
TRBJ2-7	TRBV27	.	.	TGTGCCAGCAAAGGACTTAAAGCCTACGAGCAGTACTTC	CASKGLKAYEQYF
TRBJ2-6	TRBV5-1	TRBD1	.	TGCGCCAGCAGCTGGACCGGGACAGGGCCCTCTGGGGCCAACGTCCTGACTTTC	CASSWTGTGPSGANVLTF
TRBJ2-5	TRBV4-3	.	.	TGCGCCAGCAGCCAAGATCTAACAGTCCAAGAGACCCAGTACTTC	CASSQDLTVQETQYF
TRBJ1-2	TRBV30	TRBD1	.	TGTGCCTGGAGTCACGAACAGGGGTACTATGGCTACACCTTC	CAWSHEQGYYGYTF
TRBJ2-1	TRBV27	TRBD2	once	TGTGCCAGCCGCGATAGCGGGCCCAACTCCTACAATGAGCAGTTCTTC	CASRDSGPNSYNEQFF
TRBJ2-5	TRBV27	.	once	TGTGCCAGCAGTAGGGTTAGGGAGGTAGAGACCCAGTACTTC	CASSRVREVETQYF
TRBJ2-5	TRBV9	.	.	TGTGCCAGCAGCGCATCAGGGGGACTAGGGCAAGAGGCCCAGTACTTC	CASSASGGLGQEAQYF
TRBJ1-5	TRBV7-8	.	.	TGTGCCAGCAGTCCAACGACAGCTACTTTTACGCCCCAGCATTTT	CASSPTTATFTPQHF
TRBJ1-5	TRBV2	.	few	TGTGCCAGCGGGGCAGGCAATCAGCCCCAGCATTTT	CASGAGNQPQHF
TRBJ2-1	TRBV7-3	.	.	TGTGCCAGCAGCTTATTACCCCCCGACAGCTCCTACAATGAGCAGTTCTTC	CASSLLPPDSSYNEQFF
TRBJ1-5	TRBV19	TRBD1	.	TGTGCCAGTAACCCTGACAGGGGGCGAAGTCAGCCCCAGCATTTT	CASNPDRGRSQPQHF
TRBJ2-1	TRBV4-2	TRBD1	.	TGTGCCAGCAGCCCAGGACAGGGGTCGGATGAGCAGTTCTTC	CASSPGQGSDEQFF
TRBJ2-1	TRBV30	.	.	TGTGCCTGGGAGGACAGCCCTATGAAATCCTACAATGAGCAGTTCTTC	CAWEDSPMKSYNEQFF
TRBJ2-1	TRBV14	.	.	TGTGCCAGCGCCAGGGGAAGCTACAATGAGCAGTTCTTC	CASARGSYNEQFF
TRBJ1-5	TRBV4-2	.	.	TGTGCCAGCAGCCAAGAGGCTGGGGGCGGCAATCAGCCCCAGCATTTT	CASSQEAGGGNQPQHF
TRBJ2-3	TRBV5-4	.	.	TGTGCCAGCAGCCCCTACCCCGAGACTAGTAGCACAGATACGCAGTATTTT	CASSPYPETSSTDTQYF
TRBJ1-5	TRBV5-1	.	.	TGCGCCAGCGGACATAGCCATGAACAGCCCCAGCATTTT	CASGHSHEQPQHF
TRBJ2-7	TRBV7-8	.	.	TGTGCCAGCAGCTTAATTCCGGGGGACTACGAGCAGTACTTC	CASSLIPGDYEQYF
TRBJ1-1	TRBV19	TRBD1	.	TGTGCCAGTACATGGACAGGGAACACTGAAGCTTTCTTT	CASTWTGNTEAFF
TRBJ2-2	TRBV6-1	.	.	TGTGCCAGCAGTGAAGGGGGCTACGCGAAAACCGGGGAGCTGTTTTTT	CASSEGGYAKTGELFF
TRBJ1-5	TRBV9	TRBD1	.	TGTGCCAGCAGCCGGACAGGGACGGGTCAGCCCCAGCATTTT	CASSRTGTGQPQHF
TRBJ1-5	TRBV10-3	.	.	TGTGCCATCAGTGAGGCGATTGGGGACTCCAATCAGCCCCAGCATTTT	CAISEAIGDSNQPQHF
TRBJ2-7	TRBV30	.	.	TGTGCCTGGAGCGGGGGGCCAGGGGACGAGCAGTACTTC	CAWSGGPGDEQYF
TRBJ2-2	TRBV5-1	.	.	TGCGCCAGCAGCTTGGTTGCGAGTGACACCGGGGAGCTGTTTTTT	CASSLVASDTGELFF
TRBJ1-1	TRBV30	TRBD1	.	TGTGCCTGGAGTGTGACAGGGGAGAACACTGAAGCTTTCTTT	CAWSVTGENTEAFF
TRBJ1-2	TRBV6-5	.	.	TGTGCCAGCAGTTACGGTACAGGTGGCTACACCTTC	CASSYGTGGYTF
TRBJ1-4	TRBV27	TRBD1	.	TGTGCCAGCAGTCCCCTGACAGGGGTAGGTGAAAAACTGTTTTTT	CASSPLTGVGEKLFF
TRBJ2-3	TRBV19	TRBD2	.	TGTGCCAGTAGTATTGGCGGGGGGAGTGCAGATACGCAGTATTTT	CASSIGGGSADTQYF
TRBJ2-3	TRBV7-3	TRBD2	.	TGTGCCAGCAGCCTTAATTTAGCGGGGGTAGATACGCAGTATTTT	CASSLNLAGVDTQYF
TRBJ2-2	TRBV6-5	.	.	TGTGCCAGCAGTTATTCGGGGGTGGAGCTGTTTTTT	CASSYSGVELFF
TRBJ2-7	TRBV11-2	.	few	TGTGCCAGCAGCCCTGGCCCGACCTACGAGCAGTACTTC	CASSPGPTYEQYF
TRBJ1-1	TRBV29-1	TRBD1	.	TGCAGCGTTGAAGATTGGGACAGGAACACTGAAGCTTTCTTT	CSVEDWDRNTEAFF